The TCR beta chain described here comes from a study of blood T cell repertoires in COVID-19. Across the study: Donors in the United States, Italy and Spain gave samples during acute or convalescent COVID-19. In each case, the material was cDNA or gDNA derived from T cells, B-cell-depleted T cells, or PBMCs.

Sequencing used immunoSEQ multiplex PCR; TCRdb keeps in-frame clones, though not all of them. The sample has a few hundred thousand clones; over 75% are singletons. The CDR3 has 14 amino acids. Germline V gene data show CDR1 as MDHEN and CDR2 as SYDVKM. Unmatched junction bases numbered 2, after V lost 8 bases and J lost 1 base. The sequence derives from a woman in her fifties or sixties with acute or convalescent COVID-19. Sequencing was done on a sample of peripheral blood. The chain recombines TRBV28 with TRBJ2-6; TRBD2 matches 7 bases. The CDR3 coding sequence is TGTGCCAGCGGGGAGGGGTCTGGGGCCAACGTCCTGACTTTC. The encoded protein is CASGEGSGANVLTF. The full variable domain, with the rest looked up from reference TRBV28 and TRBJ2-6, is DVKVTQSSRYLVKRTGEKVFLECVQDMDHENMFWYRQDPGLGLRLIYFSYDVKMKEKGDIPEGYSVSREKKERFSLILESASTNQTSMYLCASGEGSGANVLTFGAGSRLTVL.